Listed here are 32 T cell receptor beta chains from one sample, sequenced in a study of cytomegalovirus exposure and HLA in healthy donors. The PCR used 60 Vbeta and 13 Jbeta primers. TCRdb's copy holds only in-frame clones and misses some; the assay was immunoSEQ multiplex PCR. Its table lists about 65,000 clones. The source material was PBMCs. The receptors come from a boy between 5 and 17 years old in good health and CMV-seronegative.

The rearrangement links TRBV5-1 to TRBJ1-1, with D tentatively TRBD1 (6 bases). The CDR3 consists of 12 residues. Germline V CDR1 and CDR2: SGHRS, YFSETQ. Deletions cut 3 bases from V and 6 bases from J, with 9 bases between. DNA for the CDR3: TGCGCCAGCAGCTGGGGGGGCGCTGAAGCTTTCTTT. Protein sequence: CASSWGGAEAFF.

The genes are TRBV7-2 and TRBJ2-7, with D perhaps matching TRBD2 (5 bases). This CDR3 is 15 amino acids long. Trimming shortened V by 3 bases and J by 5 bases, and 17 bases separated the two germline ends. CDR1 is SGHTA and CDR2 is FQGNSA in the germline V gene. The CDR3 is CASSFVGDPSDEQYF. The CDR3 DNA reads as TGTGCCAGCAGCTTTGTCGGGGATCCATCCGACGAGCAGTACTTC.

The chain carries TRBV4-1 and TRBJ2-7; a possible D gene is TRBD1 (5 bases). There are 14 residues in the CDR3. Germline CDR1 MGHRA, CDR2 YSYEKL. V shed 0 bases and J shed 3 bases, with 9 bases lying between them. In nucleotides, the CDR3 is TGCGCCAGCAGCCAAGACGCAGGGATCTACGAGCAGTACTTC. It yields the protein CASSQDAGIYEQYF.

The chain has TRBV7-9 and TRBJ2-1; 7 positions agree with TRBD2. V was clipped by 3 bases and J by 3 bases; unmatched bases: 2. Germline loops: CDR1 SEHNR, CDR2 FQNEAQ (reference sequence). The CDR3 contains 14 residues. CDR3 sequence: CASSFAGDYNEQFF. CDR3 DNA: TGTGCCAGCAGCTTCGCGGGGGACTACAATGAGCAGTTCTTC.

This chain uses TRBV10-3 with TRBJ2-7; 7 bases align to TRBD1. The V segment lost 0 bases and the J segment 0 bases; nucleotides outside the gene matches: 26. The V gene's germline CDR1 is ENHRY and CDR2 SYGVKD. The CDR3 has 23 residues. CDR3 in amino acids: CAISESSPRRQGKVLGSSYEQYF. As DNA, the CDR3 is TGTGCCATCAGTGAGTCGTCCCCTCGAAGACAGGGAAAGGTGTTGGGTTCCTCCTACGAGCAGTACTTC.

V is TRBV14 and J is TRBJ2-1; TRBD2 agrees at 12 bases. In germline, CDR1 is SGHDN, CDR2 FVKESK. With V trimmed by 1 base and J by 4 bases, 11 bases remained unmatched. CDR3 length: 19 residues. Written as DNA, the CDR3 is TGTGCCAGCAGCCAAGGCTCCCGGACTAGCGGGACTTTGTACAATGAGCAGTTCTTC. Protein sequence: CASSQGSRTSGTLYNEQFF.

This chain connects TRBV9 to TRBJ2-5, with a weak D call TRBD2 (6 bases). Germline-derived CDR1 and CDR2 are SGDLS and YYNGEE. V shed 3 bases and J shed 2 bases, with 14 bases lying between them. The CDR3 contains 15 residues. The CDR3 sequence: CASSATSSVQETQYF. DNA for the CDR3: TGTGCCAGCAGCGCCACTTCTAGCGTACAAGAGACCCAGTACTTC.

The V gene is TRBV2, the J gene TRBJ2-1; 7 positions agree with TRBD1. V lost 6 bases to trimming and J lost 10 bases; unmatched junction nucleotides: 12. The CDR3 extends over 14 amino acids. Germline V gene sequence: CDR1 SNHLY, CDR2 FYNNEI. Written as DNA, the CDR3 is TGTGCCAGCAGGGGAAGGACAGGCGGGTTCGAGCAGTTCTTC. This gives the protein CASRGRTGGFEQFF.

The CDR3 spells CASSYDRAYNEQYF. The CDR3 coding sequence is TGTGCCAGCAGTTACGACAGGGCCTATAACGAGCAGTACTTC. The genes are TRBV6-6 and TRBJ2-7, with 7 bases lining up with TRBD1. The germline gives CDR1 MNHNY, CDR2 SVGAGI (reference sequence). V shed 2 bases and J 5 bases; nucleotides not matched to a gene: 6. This CDR3 has 14 residues.

The V call is TRBV5-1, the J call TRBJ2-5, with TRBD2 identical over 9 bases. The DNA end is a closer match to TRBJ2-7, so the J assignment may be wrong. The V gene's germline CDR1 is SGHRS and CDR2 YFSETQ. CDR3 length equals 16 residues. CDR3 region: CASSPITRGGFYEQYF. In nucleotides, the CDR3 is TGCGCCAGCAGCCCGATAACGCGGGGGGGCTTCTACGAGCAGTACTTC.

CDR3 loop: CASSLMGTDYNEQFF. DNA for the CDR3: TGTGCCAGCAGCTTAATGGGGACAGACTACAATGAGCAGTTCTTC. The chain carries TRBV7-3 and TRBJ2-1; 7 bases line up with TRBD1. This CDR3 is built from 15 residues. Germline V gives CDR1 SGHTA, CDR2 FQGTGA. The V segment lost 1 base and the J segment 3 bases; nucleotides outside the gene matches: 3.

The chain has TRBV2 and TRBJ2-1, with 10 positions matching TRBD1. Germline CDR1 SNHLY, CDR2 FYNNEI. This CDR3 region has 15 residues. V shed 5 bases, J shed 8 bases, and the junction held 9 bases outside the gene matches. CDR3 in DNA: TGTGCCAGCAGTAACCGGGACAGGGGTATCGATGAGCAGTTCTTC. This sequence encodes CASSNRDRGIDEQFF.

The V call is TRBV4-2, the J call TRBJ2-6; D perhaps matches TRBD1 (5 bases). Germline V gene lookup returns CDR1 LGHNA and CDR2 YNFKEQ. Trimming took 0 bases from V and 0 from J, leaving 12 bases between them. The CDR3 length is 18 residues. The CDR3 sequence: CASSQDRQGISGANVLTF. CDR3 DNA sequence: TGTGCCAGCAGCCAAGACAGGCAGGGAATCTCTGGGGCCAACGTCCTGACTTTC.

The CDR3 coding sequence is TGTGCCAGCAGCCAGGACAGCACAACCTATGAAGCTTTCTTT. Protein product: CASSQDSTTYEAFF. The chain carries TRBV14 and TRBJ1-1; tentatively, D is TRBD1 (6 bases). This CDR3 is built from 14 residues. Germline V gene data show CDR1 as SGHDN and CDR2 as FVKESK. Trimming pared 3 bases from V and 7 bases from J, leaving 15 bases between.

This sequence joins TRBV19 and TRBJ1-1; 8 bases are a match to TRBD1. CDR3 length: 18 residues. The junction had 21 bases not matched to a gene; V was cut back by 8 bases and J by 4 bases. Germline assignment: CDR1 LNHDA and CDR2 SQIVND (reference sequence). The CDR3 DNA reads TGTGCCAGTCAAAAATTCGGGCAGGGGGCAAGTGTGGGCACTGAAGCTTTCTTT. Translation: CASQKFGQGASVGTEAFF.

V and J are TRBV9 and TRBJ1-3; 10 nucleotides match TRBD1. V dropped 4 bases and J dropped 3; count of bases not matched to a gene: 7. Germline-derived CDR1 and CDR2 are SGDLS and YYNGEE. This CDR3 has 16 residues. CDR3 coding DNA: TGTGCCAGCAGCCCCCGACAGGGGGCGGATGGAAACACCATATATTTT. It yields the protein CASSPRQGADGNTIYF.

The V gene is TRBV13, the J gene TRBJ1-1; D gene unclear. The V end was cut by 0 bases, the J end by 5 bases, with 4 bases between. Germline values: CDR1 PRHDT, CDR2 FYEKMQ (reference sequence). The CDR3 covers 12 residues. The CDR3 DNA is TGTGCCAGCAGCTTAGGCCGGACTGAAGCTTTCTTT. It codes for CASSLGRTEAFF.

The rearrangement uses TRBV5-1 and TRBJ2-5, with 7 bases that match TRBD2. The germline V gene has CDR1 SGHRS and CDR2 YFSETQ. Trimming took 4 bases from V and 5 from J; bases not matched to a gene: 11. This CDR3 spans 15 amino acids. The CDR3: CASSPGPSGGETQYF. The CDR3 nucleotides read TGCGCCAGCAGCCCAGGACCTAGCGGAGGGGAGACCCAGTACTTC.

The rearrangement uses TRBV7-2 and TRBJ2-6; D remains ambiguous. The CDR3 is 16 residues long. Germline V gene sequence: CDR1 SGHTA, CDR2 FQGNSA. V was trimmed by 5 bases and J by 0 bases, leaving 11 bases between them. The chain's CDR3 is CASSPQVISGANVLTF. The DNA for the CDR3 is TGTGCCAGCAGCCCCCAGGTAATCTCTGGGGCCAACGTCCTGACTTTC.

The chain has TRBV4-2 and TRBJ2-5; 8 nucleotides match TRBD2. CDR1 and CDR2 (germline): LGHNA, YNFKEQ. The V gene end was trimmed by 0 bases and the J gene end by 2 bases; junction bases not matched to a gene: 2. The CDR3 extends over 15 amino acids. In DNA form, the CDR3 reads TGTGCCAGCAGCCAAGATCCTAGCGGGCAAGAGACCCAGTACTTC. Its protein is CASSQDPSGQETQYF.

V gene TRBV11-2 combines with J gene TRBJ2-2; perhaps TRBD2 as D (6 bases). The CDR3 totals 14 residues. The germline CDR1 and CDR2 sequences are SGHAT and FQNNGV. Trimming pared 6 bases from V and 8 bases from J, leaving 16 bases between. The CDR3 DNA follows: TGTGCCAGCAGGATTAGTATGGGAGGAGGGGAGCTGTTTTTT. Amino acid sequence: CASRISMGGGELFF.

The chain employs TRBV9 and TRBJ2-5, with 7 bases identical to TRBD2. The J segment lost 5 bases and the V segment lost 3 bases, leaving 10 bases of the junction unmatched. This CDR3 has 15 amino acids. CDR1 is SGDLS and CDR2 is YYNGEE in the germline V gene. CDR3 amino acids: CASSGGGPLRETQYF. The CDR3 bases are TGTGCCAGCAGCGGGGGAGGGCCCTTGCGGGAGACCCAGTACTTC.

V and J are TRBV19 and TRBJ2-4; D may be TRBD1 (5 bases). V lost 5 bases and J 1 base, leaving 9 bases between the germline ends. The CDR3 runs to 14 residues. The germline V gene encodes CDR1 LNHDA and CDR2 SQIVND (reference sequence). The CDR3 DNA sequence: TGTGCCAGTAGTCCCAGGGCGGCCAAAAACATTCAGTACTTC. This translates into CASSPRAAKNIQYF.

V and J are TRBV11-3 and TRBJ2-1, with D maybe TRBD1 (6 bases). V lost 0 bases to trimming and J lost 0 bases, with 9 bases between them. CDR1 is SGHNT and CDR2 is YENEEA in the germline V gene. This CDR3 spans 16 amino acids. In DNA form, the CDR3 reads TGTGCCAGCAGCTTAGACGGACAGAGCTCCTACAATGAGCAGTTCTTC. Translation: CASSLDGQSSYNEQFF.

The V and J genes are TRBV11-2 and TRBJ2-7, with D tentatively TRBD1 (6 bases). Germline lookup yields CDR1 SGHAT and CDR2 FQNNGV. The CDR3 length is 14 residues. V lost 6 bases to trimming and J lost 4 bases, with 16 bases between them. CDR3 coding DNA: TGTGCCAGCAGGGAAGGGACATTCGTTTACGAGCAGTACTTC. Translation gives CASREGTFVYEQYF.

This chain connects TRBV2 to TRBJ2-7; TRBD2 aligns across 7 bases. The germline V gene has CDR1 SNHLY and CDR2 FYNNEI. Trimming cost V 4 bases and J 6 bases; bases outside gene matches: 6. The CDR3 extends over 13 amino acids. The CDR3 region has the DNA TGTGCCAGCAGTGGCGGACTAGGTGTCGAGCAGTACTTC. This translates into CASSGGLGVEQYF.

This chain connects TRBV7-2 to TRBJ1-2, with TRBD1 matching over 10 bases. In germline, CDR1 is SGHTA, CDR2 FQGNSA. The CDR3 is made up of 14 amino acids. J gave up 8 bases and V 4 bases, and 7 bases lay outside the gene matches. The CDR3 sequence: CASSSTDRGGGYTF. In DNA, the CDR3 is TGTGCCAGCAGCTCGACGGACAGGGGGGGAGGCTACACCTTC.

Worth noting for this clone: The same CDR3 arises from other DNA sequences in this sample as well. This rearrangement joins TRBV7-9 to TRBJ2-2, with 7 bases identical to TRBD2. The V segment lost 5 bases and the J segment 3 bases; nucleotides outside the gene matches: 12. This CDR3 has 17 residues. Germline V CDR1 and CDR2: SEHNR, FQNEAQ (reference sequence). CDR3: CASSPPGGSGYTGELFF. In DNA form, the CDR3 reads TGTGCCAGCAGCCCCCCGGGGGGTTCCGGCTACACCGGGGAGCTGTTTTTT.

V gene TRBV7-3 combines with J gene TRBJ2-1; TRBD2 matches 8 bases. The CDR3 loop spans 15 amino acids. J gave up 4 bases and V 6 bases, and 8 bases lay outside the gene matches. Looked up from germline, CDR1 is SGHTA and CDR2 is FQGTGA. This CDR3 reads CASSYLAGSYNEQFF. CDR3 coding DNA: TGTGCCAGCAGTTACCTAGCGGGCTCTTACAATGAGCAGTTCTTC.

The genes are TRBV6-4 and TRBJ1-1, with D perhaps matching TRBD1 (6 bases). Trimming stripped 0 bases from V and 0 bases from J, with 11 bases between. The germline V gene has CDR1 MRHNA and CDR2 SNTAGT. This CDR3 contains 16 residues. The CDR3 sequence is CASSDSDQGLNTEAFF. CDR3 in DNA: TGTGCCAGCAGTGACTCTGATCAGGGGCTGAACACTGAAGCTTTCTTT.

The chain is built from TRBV19 and TRBJ1-1; no reliable D call. The CDR3 contains 13 residues. Trimming pared 5 bases from V and 4 bases from J, leaving 11 bases between. CDR1 is LNHDA, CDR2 SQIVND, per germline (reference sequence). CDR3 DNA sequence: TGTGCCAGTAGTCCCCCGACTATCACTGAAGCTTTCTTT. Translated: CASSPPTITEAFF.

The CDR3 region is CASSLTGTVRYGYTF. Here the CDR3 DNA reads TGTGCCAGCAGCTTGACCGGGACAGTCCGCTATGGCTACACCTTC. The J gene is TRBJ1-2, the V gene TRBV5-5; 7 nucleotides match TRBD1. J gave up 4 bases and V 1 base, and 7 bases lay outside the gene matches. There are 15 residues in the CDR3. Germline CDR1 SGHKS, CDR2 YYEKEE (reference sequence).